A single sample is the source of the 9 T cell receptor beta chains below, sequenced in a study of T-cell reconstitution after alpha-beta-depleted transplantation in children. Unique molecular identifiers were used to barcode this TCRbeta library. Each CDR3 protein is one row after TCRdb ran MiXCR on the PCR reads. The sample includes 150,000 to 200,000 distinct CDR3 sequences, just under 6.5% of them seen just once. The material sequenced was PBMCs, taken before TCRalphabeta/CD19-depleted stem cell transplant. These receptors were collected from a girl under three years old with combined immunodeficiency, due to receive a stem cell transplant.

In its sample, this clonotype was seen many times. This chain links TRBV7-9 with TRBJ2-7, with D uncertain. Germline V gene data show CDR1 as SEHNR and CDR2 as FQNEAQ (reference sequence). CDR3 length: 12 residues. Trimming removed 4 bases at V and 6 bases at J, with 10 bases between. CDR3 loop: CASSYSPLEQYF. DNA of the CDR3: TGTGCCAGCAGCTATAGCCCTCTCGAGCAGTACTTC.

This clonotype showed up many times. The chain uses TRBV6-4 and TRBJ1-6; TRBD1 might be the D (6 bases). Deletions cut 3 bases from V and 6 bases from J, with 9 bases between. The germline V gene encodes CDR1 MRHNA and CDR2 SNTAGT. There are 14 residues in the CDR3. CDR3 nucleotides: TGTGCCAGCAGTGAGGGCAGGGGTAATTCACCCCTCCACTTT. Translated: CASSEGRGNSPLHF.

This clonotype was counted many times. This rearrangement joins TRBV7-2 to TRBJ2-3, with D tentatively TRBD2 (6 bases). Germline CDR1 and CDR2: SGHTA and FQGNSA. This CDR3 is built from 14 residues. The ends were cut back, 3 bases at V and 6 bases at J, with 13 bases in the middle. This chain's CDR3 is CASSFREEKDTQYF. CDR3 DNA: TGTGCCAGCAGCTTTAGGGAGGAGAAGGATACGCAGTATTTT.

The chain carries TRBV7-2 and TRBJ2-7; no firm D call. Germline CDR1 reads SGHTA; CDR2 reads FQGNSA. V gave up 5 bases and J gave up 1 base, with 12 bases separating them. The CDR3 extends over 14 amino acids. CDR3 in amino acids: CASSPQTRSYEQYF. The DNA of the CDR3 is TGTGCCAGCAGCCCTCAGACACGTTCCTACGAGCAGTACTTC.

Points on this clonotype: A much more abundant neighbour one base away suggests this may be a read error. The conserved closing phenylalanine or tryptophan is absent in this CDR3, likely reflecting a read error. The CDR3 region has the DNA TGCGCCAGCAGCCGGGGACAGGGGCTCGTCACCGGGGAGCTGTTTTCT. Encoded protein: CASSRGQGLVTGELFS. The chain is built from TRBV4-3 and TRBJ2-2; 10 bases are shared with TRBD1. This CDR3 is built from 16 residues. Germline CDR1 is LGHNA and CDR2 is YSLEER. J lost 4 bases, V lost 4 bases, and 6 bases had no gene match.

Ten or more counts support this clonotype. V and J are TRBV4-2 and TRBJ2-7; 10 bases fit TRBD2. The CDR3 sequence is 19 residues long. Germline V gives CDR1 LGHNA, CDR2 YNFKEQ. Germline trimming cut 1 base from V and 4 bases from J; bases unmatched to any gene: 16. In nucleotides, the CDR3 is TGTGCCAGCAGCCAAGGTGTTACCCTAGCGGGAGTTTGGGGTTACGAGCAGTACTTC. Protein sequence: CASSQGVTLAGVWGYEQYF.

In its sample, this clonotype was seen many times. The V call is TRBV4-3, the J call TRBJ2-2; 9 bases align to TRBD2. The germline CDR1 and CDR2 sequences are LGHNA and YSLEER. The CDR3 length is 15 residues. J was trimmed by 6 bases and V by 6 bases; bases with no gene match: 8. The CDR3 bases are TGCGCCAGCAGTCCAGGTCTAGCGGGACCCGGGGAGCTGTTTTTT. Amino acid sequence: CASSPGLAGPGELFF.

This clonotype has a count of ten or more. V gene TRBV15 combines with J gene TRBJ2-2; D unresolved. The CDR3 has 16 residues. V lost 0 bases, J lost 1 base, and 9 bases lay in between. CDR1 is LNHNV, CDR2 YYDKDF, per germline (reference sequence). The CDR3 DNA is TGTGCCACCAGCAGAGATAGCCCCCTGAACACCGGGGAGCTGTTTTTT. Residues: CATSRDSPLNTGELFF.

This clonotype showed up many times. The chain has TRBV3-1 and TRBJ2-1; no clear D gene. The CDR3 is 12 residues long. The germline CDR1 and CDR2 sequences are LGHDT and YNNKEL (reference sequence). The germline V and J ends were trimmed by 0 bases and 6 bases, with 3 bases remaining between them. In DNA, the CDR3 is TGTGCCAGCAGCCAAGAAAGCAATGAGCAGTTCTTC. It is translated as CASSQESNEQFF.